Each of the 23 T cell receptor beta chains below was sequenced from the same sample in a study of blood T cell repertoires in COVID-19. Assay used: immunoSEQ multiplex PCR; TCRdb lists only in-frame clones, some missing. The sample contains about 170,000 clones, about 92% of which appear only once. Sequenced sample: peripheral blood. These TCRs come from a man aged 30 to 45 with COVID-19, enrolled during active disease.

The CDR3 loop reads CASSIMNGGRHTGELFF. The DNA of the CDR3 is TGTGCCAGTAGTATAATGAACGGCGGGAGGCACACCGGGGAGCTGTTTTTT. The chain links TRBV19 to TRBJ2-2; 8 bases are a match to TRBD2. The germline CDR1 and CDR2 sequences are LNHDA and SQIVND (reference sequence). The CDR3 spans 17 residues. Germline trimming cut 2 bases from V and 3 bases from J; bases unmatched to any gene: 8.

The rearrangement uses TRBV7-3 and TRBJ2-3; 7 bases align to TRBD2. This CDR3 comprises 14 residues. Germline V gene data show CDR1 as SGHTA and CDR2 as FQGTGA. Trimming removed 8 bases from V and 2 bases from J; junction bases left unmatched: 7. Here the CDR3 DNA reads TGTGCCAGCTCCGAAGCGGGGCCCACAGATACGCAGTATTTT. Residues: CASSEAGPTDTQYF. The variable domain in full, with the rest retrieved from reference TRBV7-3 and TRBJ2-3, is GAGVSQTPSNKVTEKGKYVELRCDPISGHTALYWYRQSLGQGPEFLIYFQGTGAADDSGLPNDRFFAVRPEGSVSTLKIQRTERGDSAVYLCASSEAGPTDTQYFGPGTRLTVL.

The CDR3 here is CASSLDGGSASPLHF. The CDR3 coding sequence is TGTGCCAGCAGCTTAGATGGCGGTAGCGCGTCACCCCTCCACTTT. The chain employs TRBV7-9 and TRBJ1-6; D is uncertain. The germline CDR1 and CDR2 sequences are SEHNR and FQNEAQ (reference sequence). This CDR3 contains 15 residues. The V end was cut by 1 base, the J end by 10 bases, with 14 bases between.

The rearrangement uses TRBV4-1 and TRBJ2-5; 9 bases agree with TRBD1. Losses at the gene ends were 2 bases for V and 10 bases for J; bases not matched to a gene: 11. The CDR3 loop spans 15 amino acids. Germline lookup yields CDR1 MGHRA and CDR2 YSYEKL. The CDR3 here is CASSQPRDREGVQYF. CDR3 bases: TGCGCCAGCAGCCAACCCCGGGACAGGGAAGGTGTCCAGTACTTC.

The chain is built from TRBV11-2 and TRBJ2-1; TRBD1 aligns across 8 bases. V shed 5 bases, J shed 5 bases, and the junction held 5 bases outside the gene matches. The CDR3 covers 14 residues. Germline lookup yields CDR1 SGHAT and CDR2 FQNNGV. This CDR3 is CASSPATGDNEQFF. The CDR3 DNA reads as TGTGCCAGCAGCCCAGCGACAGGGGACAATGAGCAGTTCTTC.

J is TRBJ2-1 and V is TRBV6-1; 10 bases align to TRBD1. Germline V CDR1 and CDR2: MNHNS, SASEGT. Losses at the gene ends were 2 bases for V and 6 bases for J; bases not matched to a gene: 4. The CDR3 totals 15 residues. CDR3 region: CASSETGQGVNEQFF. The CDR3 DNA reads TGTGCCAGCAGTGAAACAGGACAGGGGGTCAATGAGCAGTTCTTC.

The chain recombines TRBV19 with TRBJ2-7; 11 bases are a match to TRBD1. The CDR3 length is 15 residues. Germline V lookup: CDR1 LNHDA, CDR2 SQIVND (reference sequence). The V and J ends lost 5 bases and 0 bases, in that order; junction bases with no gene match: 3. The CDR3: CASSLGQGASYEQYF. DNA of the CDR3: TGTGCCAGTAGTCTTGGACAGGGGGCCTCCTACGAGCAGTACTTC.

This chain connects TRBV6-5 to TRBJ1-2, with D maybe TRBD1 (6 bases). Trimming stripped 6 bases from V and 4 bases from J, with 9 bases between. The germline gives CDR1 MNHEY, CDR2 SVGAGI. The CDR3 is made up of 12 amino acids. The CDR3 sequence: CASSDRSYGYTF. As DNA, the CDR3 is TGTGCCAGCAGCGACAGGTCCTATGGCTACACCTTC.

The chain has TRBV25-1 and TRBJ1-1; TRBD1 might be the D (5 bases). Trimming pared 6 bases from V and 10 bases from J, leaving 12 bases between. The CDR3 extends over 11 amino acids. Germline V gene lookup returns CDR1 MGHDK and CDR2 SYGVNS. CDR3 in amino acids: CASSQGLGAFF. The CDR3 DNA follows: TGTGCCAGCAGCCAGGGATTAGGAGCTTTCTTT. Based on the CDR3 plus reference TRBV25-1 and TRBJ1-1, the full variable domain is EADIYQTPRYLVIGTGKKITLECSQTMGHDKMYWYQQDPGMELHLIHYSYGVNSTEKGDLSSESTVSRIRTEHFPLTLESARPSHTSQYLCASSQGLGAFFGQGTRLTVV.

This clone showed up just once. The chain couples TRBV7-2 to TRBJ2-5, with D tentatively TRBD2 (6 bases). The CDR3 covers 12 residues. Germline assignment: CDR1 SGHTA and CDR2 FQGNSA. V lost 6 bases and J lost 6, with 11 bases in between. The CDR3 sequence: CASREGIQTQYF. Written as DNA, the CDR3 is TGTGCCAGCAGGGAGGGGATACAGACCCAGTACTTC.

The rearrangement uses TRBV15 and TRBJ1-2; D ambiguous. This CDR3 has 16 amino acids. Trimming took 0 bases from V and 1 from J, leaving 12 bases between them. Per germline, CDR1 LNHNV and CDR2 YYDKDF (reference sequence). CDR3 DNA: TGTGCCACCAGCAGAGATTTGGGCAGAAATAACTATGGCTACACCTTC. It codes for CATSRDLGRNNYGYTF.

The gene calls are TRBV12-3 or TRBV12-4 and TRBJ1-5, with D uncertain. The CDR3 has 13 residues. V was clipped by 6 bases and J by 6 bases, with 12 bases between them. As DNA, the CDR3 is TGTGCCAGCAGGGCCTCGGGGTCTCAGCCCCAGCATTTT. This translates into CASRASGSQPQHF.

The chain joins TRBV18 to TRBJ1-1; the D is unclear. Trimming took off 3 bases at V and 2 bases at J, with 10 bases between the two ends. Germline lookup yields CDR1 KGHSH and CDR2 LQKENI. The CDR3 has 14 residues. CDR3 in DNA: TGTGCCAGCTCACCGGGTGACATAAACACTGAAGCTTTCTTT. Protein sequence: CASSPGDINTEAFF.

This clone came up a few times. The V call is TRBV7-6, the J call TRBJ1-5; 8 positions agree with TRBD1. In germline, CDR1 is SGHVS, CDR2 FNYEAQ. V gave up 5 bases and J gave up 7 bases; unmatched junction bases: 10. The CDR3 contains 15 residues. The CDR3 bases are TGTGCCAGCAGCCCGAGTAGGACAGGGAACCAGCCCCAGCATTTT. Encoded protein: CASSPSRTGNQPQHF.

This chain uses TRBV7-2 with TRBJ2-2, with TRBD2 matching over 16 bases. The CDR3 spans 19 residues. The ends lost 5 bases at V and 6 bases at J; junction bases unmatched: 12. CDR1 and CDR2 from the germline V gene are SGHTA and FQGNSA. The CDR3 reads CASSPRPPGLAGGPGELFF. Here the CDR3 DNA reads TGTGCCAGCAGCCCGAGGCCTCCGGGACTAGCGGGAGGGCCCGGGGAGCTGTTTTTT. Full variable domain (missing parts from reference TRBV7-2 and TRBJ2-2): GAGVSQSPSNKVTEKGKDVELRCDPISGHTALYWYRQSLGQGLEFLIYFQGNSAPDKSGLPSDRFSAERTGGSVSTLTIQRTQQEDSAVYLCASSPRPPGLAGGPGELFFGEGSRLTVL.

This clone was seen a few times. The rearrangement links TRBV6-2 or TRBV6-3 to TRBJ2-7, with D maybe TRBD2 (5 bases). Between the trimmed V and J ends, which lost 6 bases and 3 bases, there was a span of 15 bases. Per germline, CDR1 MNHEY and CDR2 SVGEGT. The CDR3 extends over 14 amino acids. The CDR3 nucleotides read TGTGCCAGCAGCGCGGCGGGTACTGACTACGAGCAGTACTTC. It encodes CASSAAGTDYEQYF.

The genes are TRBV2 and TRBJ2-2, with 12 bases identical to TRBD2. Trimming took 7 bases from V and 2 from J; bases not matched to a gene: 5. The CDR3 extends over 16 amino acids. Germline V gene data show CDR1 as SNHLY and CDR2 as FYNNEI. The CDR3 DNA reads as TGTGCCAGCATTCGACTAGCGGGGGCAAACACCGGGGAGCTGTTTTTT. Translated: CASIRLAGANTGELFF.

The genes are TRBV19 and TRBJ1-1; maybe TRBD1 (5 bases). The CDR3 is made up of 14 amino acids. Trimming left V 3 bases short and J 6 bases short, with 14 bases between. Per germline, CDR1 LNHDA and CDR2 SQIVND (reference sequence). The CDR3 loop reads CASSIFVQGPEAFF. The CDR3 DNA sequence: TGTGCCAGTAGTATCTTTGTTCAGGGCCCTGAAGCTTTCTTT.

The V call is TRBV12-5, the J call TRBJ1-5; D is possibly TRBD1 (5 bases). The ends were cut back, 2 bases at V and 1 base at J, with 9 bases in the middle. Germline loops: CDR1 LGHNT, CDR2 FRNRAP. The CDR3 is made up of 15 amino acids. CDR3 bases: TGTGCTAGTGGTTTGCAGGGATCGAGCAATCAGCCCCAGCATTTT. It translates to CASGLQGSSNQPQHF.

The genes are TRBV10-3 and TRBJ2-2, with TRBD1 as a possible D gene (5 bases). The V end lost 0 bases, the J end lost 7 bases, and 9 bases lay between the germline ends. Germline CDR1 ENHRY, CDR2 SYGVKD. The CDR3 sequence is 14 residues long. CDR3 amino acids: CAISESGVIGELFF. DNA for the CDR3: TGTGCCATCAGTGAGTCAGGGGTGATCGGGGAGCTGTTTTTT.

CDR3 DNA sequence: TGTGCCAGTAGTATCAACCGGGACTCCAACCGGGGTGAGCAGTTCTTC. Encoded protein: CASSINRDSNRGEQFF. The chain is built from TRBV19 and TRBJ2-1, with D possibly being TRBD2 (6 bases). CDR1 and CDR2 from the germline V gene are LNHDA and SQIVND (reference sequence). V was pared by 3 bases and J by 9 bases, with 21 bases between. The CDR3 runs to 16 residues.

The V and J genes are TRBV4-3 and TRBJ1-2; possibly TRBD1 for D (5 bases). Trimming left V 1 base short and J 5 bases short, with 8 bases between. The length of the CDR3 is 13 residues. Germline CDR1 is LGHNA and CDR2 is YSLEER. The CDR3 region is CASSQGTYYGYTF. In DNA form, the CDR3 reads TGCGCCAGCAGCCAAGGGACATATTATGGCTACACCTTC.

The J gene is TRBJ2-1, the V gene TRBV19; 10 nucleotides align to TRBD1. There are 19 residues in the CDR3. Germline-derived CDR1 and CDR2 are LNHDA and SQIVND (reference sequence). With V trimmed by 5 bases and J by 0 bases, 13 bases remained unmatched. The CDR3 nucleotides read TGTGCCAGTAGTCCAGGACAGGGGGGCACGTTTAGCTCCTACAATGAGCAGTTCTTC. Protein product: CASSPGQGGTFSSYNEQFF.